This T cell receptor (beta chain) emerged from a study of beta chain features in type 1 diabetes. Overall study context: Across every sample, 107,917,701 sorted cells were examined in total. Findings of the study overall: For patients, the naive, central memory and Treg TCRB repertoires appeared more alike than for healthy donors. Whether HLA type affects TCRB rearrangement stayed undetermined in the present work. Moderate yet significant TCRB CDR3 shortening was seen in Type 1 diabetes patients in all four CD4+ subsets.

Only a few counts were recorded for this clone. Its antigen is unidentified. CDR1 SGHRS and CDR2 YFSETQ come from the germline V gene. Trimming left V 1 base short and J 7 bases short, with 18 bases between. CDR3 length: 17 residues. The investigators reverse transcribed all of the isolated RNA, so they sequenced expressed TCRB transcripts. Naive, central memory and regulatory T cell samples yielded around 3.5 million reads on average. Using immunoSEQ multiplex PCR, the repertoire was profiled, and TCRdb retains in-frame clones only, with some absent. Among 600,000 or so clones, 9.5% to 15% were seen once, and the ten largest hold 0.09% to 0.15%.

The sample taken for sequencing was naive CD4+ T cells from blood. The TCR sequence derives from a man aged 30 to 45 with type 1 diabetes. The rearrangement uses TRBV5-1 and TRBJ1-6; a weak D match, TRBD1 (5 bases). CDR3 DNA: TGCGCCAGCAGCTTGCCGGCAGGGTTGGATGGGAATTCACCCCTCCACTTT. Translating gives CASSLPAGLDGNSPLHF.